This T cell receptor (beta chain) was identified during a study of radiation and T cells in renal cell carcinoma. Turning to the study itself: Nephrectomy followed 15 Gy stereotactic body radiation by 4 weeks. The study, taken as a whole, reports: Top tumor clonotypes rose in blood 2 weeks post-radiation, then contracted.

CDR1 and CDR2 from the germline V gene are SQVTM and ANQGSEA. This CDR3 is built from 14 residues. V was cut by 3 bases and J by 6 bases, with 14 bases left in between. Described time point: blood 2 weeks post-SBRT. The treatment: 15 Gy SBRT to primary tumor, nephrectomy 4 weeks later. Method: immunoSEQ multiplex PCR; TCRdb's copy keeps in-frame clones and lacks some. The table lists roughly 130,000 clones, more than 70% of them singletons, with about 5.6% in the top ten. A note on this clone: The antigen is undetermined.

The TCR originated in a woman in her 70s with renal cell carcinoma. The rearrangement links TRBV29-1 to TRBJ2-2; D call uncertain. This sample comprised blood, obtained from a patient whose treatment included radiotherapy and nephrectomy. The CDR3 DNA follows: TGCAGCGTTGAGAACAGCCCTTTCGCCGGGGAGCTGTTTTTT. Translating gives CSVENSPFAGELFF.